This TCR beta chain was captured in a study of regulatory T cells in long-lasting Graves disease. V lost 10 bases, J lost 4 bases, and 9 bases stayed unmatched. CDR1 and CDR2 from the germline V gene are MNHNS and SASEGT. This CDR3 region has 13 residues. Of note for this clonotype: This may stem from a read error, because a much larger clone lies one nucleotide away.

As to time point: newly diagnosed GD, antithyroid drugs for less than 3 months. Preparation of the TCR library used RNA extracted from PBMCs. To make TCR beta libraries, researchers used iRepertoire HTBI primers and Arm-PCR of CDR3 regions. In TCRdb, the multiplex PCR reads were re-called with MiXCR into one record per CDR3 protein. The table includes a few hundred thousand distinct CDR3 sequences, 12% detected once. The same specimen was also included in a second study, on T cells in Graves' hyperthyroidism and ophthalmopathy.

This chain joins TRBV6-1 and TRBJ1-1, with 7 nucleotides matching TRBD1. The sample was peripheral blood mononuclear cells (PBMCs), taken at new diagnosis, from a patient treated with antithyroid drugs. This TCR was sampled from a woman younger than 30 with Graves disease. The CDR3 spells CATRQGVSTEAFF. As DNA, the CDR3 is TGTGCCACCCGACAGGGCGTGAGCACTGAAGCTTTCTTT.